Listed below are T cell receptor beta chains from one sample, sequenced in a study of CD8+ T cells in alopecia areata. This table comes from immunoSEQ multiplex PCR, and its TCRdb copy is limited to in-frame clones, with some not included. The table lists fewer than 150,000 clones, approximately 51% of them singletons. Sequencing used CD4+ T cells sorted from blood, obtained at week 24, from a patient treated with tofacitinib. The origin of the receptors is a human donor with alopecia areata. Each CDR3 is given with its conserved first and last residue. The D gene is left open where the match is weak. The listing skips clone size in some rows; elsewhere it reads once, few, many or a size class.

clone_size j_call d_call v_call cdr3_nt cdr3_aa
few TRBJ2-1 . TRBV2 TGTGCCACTTCAGGGAGCTCCTACAATGAGCAGTTCTTC CATSGSSYNEQFF
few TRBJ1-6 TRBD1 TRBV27 TGTGCCAGCAGTGCGGGACAGAATAATTCACCCCTCCACTTT CASSAGQNNSPLHF
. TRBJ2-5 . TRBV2 TGTGCCAGCAGTGAGTTCCAAGGATGGGAGACCCAGTACTTC CASSEFQGWETQYF
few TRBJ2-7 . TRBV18 TGTGCCAGCTCACCATTCGGGGACTACGAGCAGTACTTC CASSPFGDYEQYF
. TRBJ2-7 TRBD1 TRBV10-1 TGCGCCAGCAGCCTCGGACAGGGGGGCGAGCAGTACTTC CASSLGQGGEQYF
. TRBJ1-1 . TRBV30 TGTGCCTGGAGTCAAGGGGTTAGCACTGAAGCTTTCTTT CAWSQGVSTEAFF
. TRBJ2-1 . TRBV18 TGTGCCAGCTCACCGAGGAGGACAAACGAGCAGTTCTTC CASSPRRTNEQFF
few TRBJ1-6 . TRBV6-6 TGTGCCAGCAAAGGAATCATAGGGTCGCGGAATTCACCCCTCCACTTT CASKGIIGSRNSPLHF
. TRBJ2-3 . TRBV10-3 TGTGCCATCGGGAGGAGCGGGAGCACAGATACGCAGTATTTT CAIGRSGSTDTQYF
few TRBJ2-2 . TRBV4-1 TGCGCCAGCAGCCAGGGGTCCGGGGAGCTGTTTTTT CASSQGSGELFF
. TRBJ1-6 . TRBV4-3 TGCGCCAGCAGGCATCTTCCCGGGAACAAAGGGGCACCCCTCCACTTT CASRHLPGNKGAPLHF
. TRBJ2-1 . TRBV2 TGTGCCAGCAGTGAAGGTCCGGAGAGGGGGAATGAGCAGTTCTTC CASSEGPERGNEQFF
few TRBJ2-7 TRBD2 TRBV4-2 TGTGCCAGCAGCCAAGCTAGCGGCAAAGAGTTCTACGAGCAGTACTTC CASSQASGKEFYEQYF
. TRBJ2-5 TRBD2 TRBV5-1 TGCGCCAGCTCACAGACGCGGACTAGCGGGGGTGAGACCCAGTACTTC CASSQTRTSGGETQYF
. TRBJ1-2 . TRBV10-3 TGTGCCTCCGAGACGAGGGGGGATGGCTACACCTTC CASETRGDGYTF
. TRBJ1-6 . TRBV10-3 TGTGCCATCAGTGAGTCGACCTATAATTCACCCCTCCACTTT CAISESTYNSPLHF
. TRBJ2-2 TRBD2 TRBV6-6 TGTGCCAGCTGGGAGGGGACCGGGGAGCTGTTTTTT CASWEGTGELFF
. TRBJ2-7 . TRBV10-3 TGTGCCATCAGTGAGTGGGCGAGTACCTACGAGCAGTACTTC CAISEWASTYEQYF
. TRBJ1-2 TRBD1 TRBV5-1 TGCGCCAGCAGCTTGGATACAGGGGGGATGCGCTACACCTTC CASSLDTGGMRYTF
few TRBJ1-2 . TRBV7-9 TGTGCCAGCAGCCCTTCCGGGACGACTAGGAACTATGGCTACACCTTC CASSPSGTTRNYGYTF
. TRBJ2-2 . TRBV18 TGTGCCAGCTCACCTCAGGGGTCGAGCACCGGGGAGCTGTTTTTT CASSPQGSSTGELFF
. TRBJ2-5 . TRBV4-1 TGCGCCAGCAGCCAAGTCCCGTTTTTGGTAGTCAGACTTGGAGAGACCCAGTACTTC CASSQVPFLVVRLGETQYF
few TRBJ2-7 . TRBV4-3 TGCGCCAGCAGCCAAGAGGGTTTAGGGCAGGGCTACGAGCAGTACTTC CASSQEGLGQGYEQYF
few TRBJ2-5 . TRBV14 TGTGCCAGCAGTCTTCAAGAGACCCAGTACTTC CASSLQETQYF
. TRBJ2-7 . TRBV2 TGTGCCAGCAGTGTGAGCAGGGTTGGACCCGAGCAGTACTTC CASSVSRVGPEQYF